This TCR beta chain was identified during a study of chemoradiotherapy in HPV16-positive cancers. Sequenced by immunoSEQ multiplex PCR; TCRdb stores in-frame clones only, minus some. Of approximately 12,000 clones listed, roughly 64% are singletons. The CDR3 consists of 12 residues. Trimming shortened V by 4 bases and J by 5 bases, and 8 bases separated the two germline ends. The germline CDR1 and CDR2 sequences are ENHRY and SYGVKD. Details on this clone: As yet, its antigen is unknown.

Study results and limitations: During treatment, candidate HPV-specific clones and E7-related motifs expanded in tumor. Functional assays defining HPV-specific T cells used only a couple of HPV16-positive patients.

The chain combines TRBV10-3 with TRBJ2-5; tentative D call: TRBD2 (5 bases). The receptor's source is a human donor with HPV-associated anogenital cancer. Sampling was performed from a patient who underwent chemoradiotherapy. The CDR3 spells CAISAGSETQYF. For the CDR3, the DNA is TGTGCCATCAGTGCTGGGAGCGAGACCCAGTACTTC.